This TCR beta chain was recorded in a study of cytomegalovirus exposure and HLA in healthy donors (dated by TCRdb to 2016 to 2017). In terms of the full investigation: A later analysis indicated that the 130 or so validation repertoires were generated on the platform also employed for the roughly 730 repertoires of the first cohort. The aim of the study was to test whether cataloging public T cell receptors could identify signatures of past pathogen exposure. In addition to the first cohort of 650 to 800 subjects, a separate validation cohort of 120 different subjects was used. The study combined high-throughput TCR immunosequencing, statistical association of individual TCRs with disease status, and machine learning to predict cytomegalovirus infection status. Beyond this particular receptor, the publication reports: A later analysis found that TCRs clustered in the first cohort also tended to co-occur in the 120 or so validation repertoires, with 94% of cluster scores above 0. The classifier was reported to diagnose cytomegalovirus status with high specificity and sensitivity in both the original and validation cohorts. Three of the identified cytomegalovirus-associated TCR beta chains were confirmed in vitro to be specific for cytomegalovirus antigens. Across donors, most TCR sequences were observed very rarely, whereas some public TCRs were present in many individuals. A later analysis had no HLA typing for the validation cohort, so co-occurrence there was scored across all 110 or so repertoires. The study listed around 160 TCR beta chains as associated with cytomegalovirus. It was suggested by the authors that the approach could potentially be generalized to other disease states and immunological phenotypes.

The donors belonged to the validation cohort of 90 to 150 subjects, which was separate from the approximately 700-subject first cohort. The library was prepared using the immunoSEQ multiplex PCR assay. The study's own analysis went as follows. A statistical classification framework was built for diagnosing cytomegalovirus status from the catalog of TCR beta chain sequences. TCRdb carries this immuneACCESS record with in-frame sequences only. Its versions omit some clonotypes, under half of them owing to an unresolved V gene in the studies checked, with the rest unexplained. The V and J calls and clone size were taken over from that table, and D and trimming were inferred from the DNA. Here the sample has tens of thousands of clones; just under 95% occur a single time. Clones ranked in the top ten supply 4.4% of the sample. From the cysteine up to the phenylalanine, the CDR3 has a length of 16 residues. Only the CDR3 portion is preserved as DNA: 48 bases, with reading frame beginning at the first base. CDR1 and CDR2 are drawn from the germline V gene: ENHRY, SYGVKD. The germline V end is reduced by 6 bases and the J end by 0 bases; junction bases left unmatched: 7.

Note on this clone: Its antigen is unknown. It has no much larger one-base neighbor in the sample; base qualities were not kept.

This sequence uses TRBV10-3 and TRBJ2-1, with 8 bases in between that match TRBD2. The sequencing input was PBMCs. This receptor was identified in a man aged 18 to 29 in good health and CMV-seropositive. Read as DNA, the sequence is TGTGCCATCAGCAGCTCTAGCGGGTCCTCCTACAATGAGCAGTTCTTC. It translates as CAISSSSGSSYNEQFF.